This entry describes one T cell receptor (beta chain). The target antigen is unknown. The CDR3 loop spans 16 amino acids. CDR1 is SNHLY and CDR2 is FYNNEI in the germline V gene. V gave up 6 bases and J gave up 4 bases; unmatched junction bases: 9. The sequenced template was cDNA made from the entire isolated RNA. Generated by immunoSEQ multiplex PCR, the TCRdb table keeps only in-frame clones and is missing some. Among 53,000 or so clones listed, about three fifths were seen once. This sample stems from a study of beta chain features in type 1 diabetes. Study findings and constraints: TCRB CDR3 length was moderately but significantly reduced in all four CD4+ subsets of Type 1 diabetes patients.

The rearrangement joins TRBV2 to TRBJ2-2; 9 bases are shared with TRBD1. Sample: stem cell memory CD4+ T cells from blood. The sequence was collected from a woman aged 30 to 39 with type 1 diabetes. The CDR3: CASSTRLDRGTGELFF. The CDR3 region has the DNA TGTGCCAGCAGCACCCGTCTGGACAGGGGCACCGGGGAGCTGTTTTTT.